This TCR beta chain was profiled in a study of graft-versus-host responses after intestinal transplantation. Study in general: Recipients received multivisceral, liver-intestinal, or isolated intestinal transplants. Anti-thymocyte globulin induction, then tacrolimus and steroids for about three years, went to all recipients. Study results and limitations: Recipient marrow showed GvH clones, some seen first in ileum or blood. Early post-transplant HvG declines showed an association with peak circulating GvH clone levels.

Germline V CDR1 and CDR2: SGHKS, YYEKEE (reference sequence). This CDR3 is 14 amino acids long. Trimming removed 4 bases from V and 7 bases from J, with 15 bases in between. Data came from immunoSEQ multiplex PCR; TCRdb stores just in-frame clones and leaves some out. The sample lists tens of thousands of clones, over 75% occurring once. About this clone itself: Its target is not known.

The sample consisted of unstimulated CD8+ T cells sorted from spleen or lymph node cells, taken before transplant. The source is a human donor who was the organ donor for an intestinal transplant. The chain combines TRBV5-5 with TRBJ1-5; D is undetermined. This chain's CDR3 is CASSGVPGRQPQHF. The CDR3 nucleotides read TGTGCCAGCAGCGGCGTGCCGGGCAGGCAGCCCCAGCATTTT.